This entry concerns a single T cell receptor (beta chain). The data were obtained in a study of monozygotic twins with inflammatory bowel disease. TCRalpha and TCRbeta cDNA was put through two nested PCRs of roughly 15 and 9 cycles. Using the 5' RACE reads, TCRdb records one entry per CDR3 protein without DNA. Recorded here are more than 300,000 distinct CDR3 sequences; the top ten clones represent 2.5% to 3%. Germline assignment: CDR1 SGHDT and CDR2 YYEEEE. The CDR3 is made up of 14 amino acids. This rearrangement joins TRBV5-6 to TRBJ2-5; TCRdb gives TRBD1 as the D gene, but with no DNA this cannot be confirmed. Source material: blood. The source of this sequence is a human donor with ulcerative colitis or Crohn's disease, or a healthy co-twin of an affected twin (not recorded which). CDR3 amino acids: CASSLWGGQETQYF.